This TCR beta chain was retrieved from a study of tumor-infiltrating lymphocytes in primary liver carcinoma (dated by TCRdb to 2016 to 2017). For the wider study: Hepatocellular carcinoma (four) or combined HCC and intrahepatic cholangiocarcinoma (one) was present in the five patients, who were three men and two women aged 30 to 69 years. The five patients had tumors of stage T1-T3 N0M0, with maximum diameters ranging from about 4 to 11 cm. Each sample produced roughly 3.5 to 8 million productive TCRbeta reads, and read depth showed no significant difference between tissue types. For each liver tumor, the study sampled five regions along with adjacent normal tissue and blood, and applied TCRbeta repertoire sequencing, expression microarrays and whole-exome sequencing. A total of 35 specimens from 5 patients underwent TCRbeta repertoire sequencing, comprising roughly 25 tumor regions, 5 adjacent noncancerous liver tissues and 5 peripheral blood samples. Agilent mRNA microarray profiling was performed on the approximately 26 tumor region samples to relate TCRbeta repertoire diversity to the local molecular phenotype. Repertoires from technical replicates were highly reproducible, with mean shared-clone rates around 0.89 and correlation coefficients above 0.98. Study-level results and caveats: Only about 7-25% of top clones were found in all five regions of a tumor, suggesting spatial heterogeneity of tumor-infiltrating T cells. Repertoire overlap was found to be higher between tumor regions (mean about 36%) than between tumor-adjacent (roughly 17%) or tumor-blood (approximately 15%) pairs, consistent with antigen-driven expansion. Only five or six patients were included in the study, and the authors note that the findings should be validated in a larger study. Only the TCR beta chain was sequenced, so true repertoire diversity is likely underestimated because unpaired alpha chains were not captured. Because the samples were bulk and unsorted, CD4+ and CD8+ T cell repertoires could not be compared. The top 250 clones made up a significantly larger repertoire fraction in tumors than in blood (p = 0.039).

This clonotype was detected ten times or more. Its antigen is unknown. Base qualities are missing; no much larger clone stands one base away. Without any cell sorting, total RNA and DNA were co-extracted from approximately 22-30 mg of bulk tissue using the AllPrep DNA/RNA mini kit. Roughly five patients with histopathologically diagnosed primary liver carcinoma underwent surgical resection in China between late 2015 and 2016. Chronic HBV infection was present in the patients, and the patients were treatment-naive at sampling. Five spatially separated regions were sampled from each tumor: the superior, inferior, left-lateral and right-lateral poles, plus the tumor centre. Histological examination found more than 75% viable tumor cells in every tumor sample. Fresh tumor and adjacent tissue pieces were bisected, with one half stored in RNAlater at -80 degrees C and the other half sent for histology.

Including the terminal cysteine and phenylalanine, the CDR3 comprises 16 residues. Kept here is only the CDR3 DNA, which spans 48 bases and is read in frame from base 1. The germline V and J ends show losses of 10 bases and 1 base respectively, and no gene match explains 13 bases of the junction. CDR1 and CDR2, per the germline V gene, are ENHRY and SYGVKD. Using a constant-region primer and ProtoScript II reverse transcriptase, TCRbeta-specific cDNA was reverse-transcribed from about 0.45 ug total RNA. The TCRbeta libraries were prepared through three rounds of nested multiplex PCR following a slightly modified ARM-PCR procedure. The first two PCR rounds used multiplex TRBV1-TRBV30 forward primers with a Cbeta reverse primer, each for roughly 11 cycles. Sample barcodes and Illumina adapters were added in a final 25-cycle PCR with Deep VentR polymerase. Before sequencing, amplicons of 200-500 bp were purified from gel using a QIAquick gel extraction kit. An Illumina HiSeq 2500 was used to sequence the TCRbeta amplicons, generating 250-bp paired-end reads. Per the original workflow: Trimmomatic v0.33 was used to quality-trim the reads, and FLASH v1.2.11 was used to merge paired reads so that full CDR3 sequences could be recovered. MiGEC v1.2.1b assigned V, D and J germline segments to the rearranged TCRbeta sequences. Clonotype statistics, along with Shannon-Wiener diversity indices, were calculated using VDJtools v1.0.0. Except for diversity analysis, only the 250 most abundant clonotypes of each sample were used in subsequent analyses to reduce sampling bias. TCRdb cleaned the public reads at Q25 with fastp, built clones with MiXCR and kept in-frame beta chains. When rows share a CDR3 protein, they turn into one entry using the most common DNA and genes. None of the V and J calls come from the authors' own analysis; TCRdb made them. Here the sample has more than 75,000 distinct CDR3 sequences; around 70% occur a single time. Approximately 19% of the sample lies in the top ten.

The V gene is TRBV10-3 and the J gene is TRBJ2-3; a stretch of 8 junction bases matches TRBD1. The TCR originated in a man aged 35 to 55 with primary liver carcinoma and hepatitis B virus infection. The sequenced sample was liver tumor tissue from sampling region 1. The sample's cell subset or site, from its label and the paper: tumor region T1, superior pole. The sequence in DNA is TGTGCCACTCTCACGGACAGGGCCGTAGGCACAGATACGCAGTATTTT. Its translation is CATLTDRAVGTDTQYF.